The 11 T cell receptor beta chains listed next were all sequenced from one sample in a study of blood T cell repertoires in COVID-19. Profiling relied on immunoSEQ multiplex PCR, and the TCRdb table lists in-frame clones only, not all of them. The table lists fewer than 250,000 clones, 70% to 90% of them singletons. The material sequenced was PBMCs or T cells enriched from blood (not recorded which). The origin of the receptors is a woman aged 40 to 49 with acute COVID-19.

The V call is TRBV30, the J call TRBJ1-5, with a tentative D call TRBD1 (5 bases). Germline V gives CDR1 GTSNPN, CDR2 SVGIG (reference sequence). The CDR3 is made up of 14 amino acids. The V end was cut by 5 bases, the J end by 2 bases, with 13 bases between. CDR3 region: CAWGQGGGNQPQHF. CDR3 sequence (DNA): TGTGCCTGGGGGCAGGGCGGAGGCAATCAGCCCCAGCATTTT. Complete variable domain (other parts from reference TRBV30 and TRBJ1-5): SQTIHQWPATLVQPVGSPLSLECTVEGTSNPNLYWYRQAAGRGLQLLFYSVGIGQISSEVPQNLSASRPQDRQFILSSKKLLLSDSGFYLCAWGQGGGNQPQHFGDGTRLSIL.

The chain recombines TRBV6-2 or TRBV6-3 with TRBJ1-2; 7 nucleotides match TRBD1. Looked up from germline, CDR1 is MNHEY and CDR2 is SVGEGT. The CDR3 runs to 15 residues. V was clipped by 0 bases and J by 3 bases; unmatched bases: 4. CDR3 DNA: TGTGCCAGCAGTTACTCGGGGACAGTGTACTATGGCTACACCTTC. Translated: CASSYSGTVYYGYTF.

The genes are TRBV7-2 and TRBJ2-1, with 8 bases lining up with TRBD2. The CDR3 is 13 residues long. In germline, CDR1 is SGHTA, CDR2 FQGNSA. The ends lost 4 bases at V and 12 bases at J; junction bases unmatched: 8. CDR3: CASSSSGGTRQFF. CDR3 bases: TGTGCCAGCAGCTCCAGCGGGGGCACTCGGCAGTTCTTC.

V is TRBV29-1 and J is TRBJ1-6; the D gene is possibly TRBD1 (5 bases). The germline V gene has CDR1 SQVTM and CDR2 ANQGSEA. V gave up 4 bases and J gave up 14 bases, with 15 bases separating them. This CDR3 has 12 amino acids. CDR3 residues: CSVGGSQGSLHF. The CDR3 region has the DNA TGCAGCGTTGGTGGCAGTCAGGGTTCCCTCCACTTT.

The table lists this clone with a few counts. The rearrangement joins TRBV30 to TRBJ2-5; 8 bases are a match to TRBD1. The length of the CDR3 is 13 residues. The V segment lost 2 bases and the J segment 5 bases; nucleotides outside the gene matches: 4. The germline V gene encodes CDR1 GTSNPN and CDR2 SVGIG (reference sequence). The DNA of the CDR3 is TGTGCCTGGAGTCCCAGGGGGCTGGAGACCCAGTACTTC. Its translation: CAWSPRGLETQYF. Full variable domain (rest looked up from reference TRBV30 and TRBJ2-5): SQTIHQWPATLVQPVGSPLSLECTVEGTSNPNLYWYRQAAGRGLQLLFYSVGIGQISSEVPQNLSASRPQDRQFILSSKKLLLSDSGFYLCAWSPRGLETQYFGPGTRLLVL.

The rearrangement joins TRBV6-2 or TRBV6-3 to TRBJ2-5; 11 bases line up with TRBD2. The CDR3 extends over 16 amino acids. After removal of 5 bases from V and 2 bases from J, the junction contained 7 bases not matched to a gene. Germline CDR1 is MNHEY and CDR2 is SVGEGT. CDR3 sequence: CASSTLAGGRQETQYF. The CDR3 DNA follows: TGTGCCAGCAGTACTTTAGCGGGAGGGCGGCAAGAGACCCAGTACTTC.

J is TRBJ2-1 and V is TRBV27; 14 positions match TRBD2. Germline values: CDR1 MNHEY, CDR2 SMNVEV (reference sequence). J gave up 8 bases and V 6 bases, and 6 bases lay outside the gene matches. The CDR3 extends over 15 amino acids. CDR3 in amino acids: CASRRGLAGVYEQFF. CDR3 DNA sequence: TGTGCCAGCAGACGGGGACTAGCGGGAGTTTATGAGCAGTTCTTC.

The chain combines TRBV7-9 with TRBJ2-2; the match to TRBD2 covers 7 bases. J was trimmed by 7 bases and V by 1 base; bases with no gene match: 3. There are 14 residues in the CDR3. The germline V gene encodes CDR1 SEHNR and CDR2 FQNEAQ (reference sequence). The CDR3 sequence: CASSLGLADGELFF. The CDR3 DNA reads TGTGCCAGCAGCTTAGGCCTAGCGGACGGGGAGCTGTTTTTT.

The chain has TRBV19 and TRBJ1-2; no firm D call. Germline CDR1 is LNHDA and CDR2 is SQIVND (reference sequence). With 9 bases removed from V and 0 bases from J, the gap between germline ends came to 11 bases. This CDR3 region has 13 residues. The CDR3 loop reads CASHPGTNYGYTF. For the CDR3, the DNA is TGTGCCAGCCACCCCGGGACTAACTATGGCTACACCTTC.

The chain recombines TRBV7-2 with TRBJ1-2; a possible D gene is TRBD1 (6 bases). From germline, CDR1 is SGHTA and CDR2 FQGNSA. The CDR3 totals 14 residues. V lost 1 base to trimming and J lost 8 bases, with 14 bases between them. This CDR3 reads CASSLDSGQGGYTF. The CDR3 nucleotides read TGTGCCAGCAGCTTAGATAGCGGGCAGGGGGGCTACACCTTC.

The chain's CDR3 is CASSGTGVSRAFF. CDR3 in DNA: TGTGCCAGCAGTGGGACAGGGGTTAGTAGGGCTTTCTTT. The rearrangement uses TRBV12-3 or TRBV12-4 and TRBJ1-1; 10 bases are shared with TRBD1. The ends lost 5 bases at V and 11 bases at J; junction bases unmatched: 8. This CDR3 is built from 13 residues.